This T cell receptor (beta chain) appears in the sequencing data of a study of blood T cell repertoires in COVID-19. As for the study in general: T cells, B-cell-depleted T cells, or PBMCs provided the cDNA or gDNA that served as material.

As originally analysed: Reference gene primer amplification gave nucleated cell count estimates. Profiled with immunoSEQ multiplex PCR; TCRdb holds only in-frame clones, not every one. V and J calls and clone size follow that table, whereas D and trimming were derived from the DNA. This sample has around 99,000 clones, with over 65% found just once. Germline V gene lookup returns CDR1 MDHEN and CDR2 SYDVKM. With 4 bases removed from V and 6 bases from J, the gap between germline ends came to 9 bases. The CDR3 runs 12 residues. This sequence originates from a woman in her sixties or seventies with acute or convalescent COVID-19. The chain has TRBV28 and TRBJ1-1; D possibly corresponds to TRBD1 (6 bases). Sequenced material: peripheral blood. This CDR3 is CASSSGVSEAFF. The DNA of the CDR3 is TGTGCCAGCAGTTCAGGGGTCTCTGAAGCTTTCTTT.